The entry below describes one TCR beta chain. Its target is not known. These data originate in a study of vaccination effects on CD4 cells after COVID-19. General observations from the study: Healthy vaccine recipients' vaccine-induced clones were almost all SARS-CoV-2 mono-reactive. At late timepoints after vaccination, vaccine- and infection-induced clones shrank markedly.

Expansion with viral peptide pools was applied to antigen-specific CD4+ T cells by the ViraFEST assay prior to sequencing. A 10-day culture period preceded the isolation of CD4+ T cells. The vaccine recipients had no prior SARS-CoV-2 infection, with negative nucleocapsid antibodies. Wells containing over 1.5 million PBMC each were cultured with around 9.1 IU/ml IL-2 and 8 to 10 ug/ml peptides. Cultures got half-medium changes with IL-2 on days 3 and 7. Trimming removed 3 bases from V and 5 bases from J; junction bases left unmatched: 3. The germline gives CDR1 KGHDR, CDR2 SFDVKD. The CDR3 is 16 residues long. Repertoires were generated with immunoSEQ multiplex PCR, while TCRdb's copy carries only in-frame clones and drops some. The sample has around 63,000 clones; about 71% are singletons.

This receptor was taken from a human donor who received a COVID-19 vaccine. This sequence joins TRBV24-1 and TRBJ2-3; 14 bases fit TRBD2. This sample comprised CD4+ T cells from PBMCs cultured with HCoV-OC43 spike peptides, obtained before COVID-19 vaccination. Subset specified: HCoV-OC43 spike overlapping peptide pool stimulation. CDR3 in DNA: TGTGCCACCAGTGATCGCGGGACTAGCGGGGGAGATACGCAGTATTTT. Its protein is CATSDRGTSGGDTQYF.